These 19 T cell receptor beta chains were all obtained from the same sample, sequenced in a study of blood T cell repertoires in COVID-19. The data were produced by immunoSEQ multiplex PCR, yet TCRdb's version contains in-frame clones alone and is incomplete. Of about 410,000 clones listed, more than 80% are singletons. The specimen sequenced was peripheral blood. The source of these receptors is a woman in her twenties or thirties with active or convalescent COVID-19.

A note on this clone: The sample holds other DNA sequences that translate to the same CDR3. CDR3 region: CASSAQGDTEAFF. The CDR3, as DNA: TGTGCCAGCAGCGCGCAGGGGGACACTGAAGCTTTCTTT. The chain joins TRBV9 to TRBJ1-1; 7 bases fit TRBD1. The CDR3 length is 13 residues. Losses at the gene ends were 3 bases for V and 3 bases for J; bases not matched to a gene: 2. Germline CDR1 SGDLS, CDR2 YYNGEE. Using reference TRBV9 and TRBJ1-1 for the parts outside the CDR3, the full variable domain is DSGVTQTPKHLITATGQRVTLRCSPRSGDLSVYWYQQSLDQGLQFLIQYYNGEERAKGNILERFSAQQFPDLHSELNLSSLELGDSALYFCASSAQGDTEAFFGQGTRLTVV.

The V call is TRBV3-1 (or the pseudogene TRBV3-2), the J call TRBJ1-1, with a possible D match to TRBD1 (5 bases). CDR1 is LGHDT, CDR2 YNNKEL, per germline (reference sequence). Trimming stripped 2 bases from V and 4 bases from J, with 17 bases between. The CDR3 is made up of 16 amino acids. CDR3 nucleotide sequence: TGTGCCAGCAGCCAAAACGTCGGTGGGGGGAGCACTGAAGCTTTCTTT. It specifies CASSQNVGGGSTEAFF.

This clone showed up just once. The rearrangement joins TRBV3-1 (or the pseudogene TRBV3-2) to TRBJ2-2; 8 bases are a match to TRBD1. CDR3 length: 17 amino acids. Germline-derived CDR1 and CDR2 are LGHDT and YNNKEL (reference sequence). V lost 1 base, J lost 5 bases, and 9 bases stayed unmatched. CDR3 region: CASSQVNDRGRTGELFF. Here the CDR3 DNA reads TGTGCCAGCAGCCAAGTGAATGACAGGGGCCGGACCGGGGAGCTGTTTTTT.

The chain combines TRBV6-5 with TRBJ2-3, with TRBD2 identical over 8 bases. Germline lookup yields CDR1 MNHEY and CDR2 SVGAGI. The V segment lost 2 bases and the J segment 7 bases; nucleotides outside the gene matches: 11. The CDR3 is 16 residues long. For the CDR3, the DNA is TGTGCCAGCAGTTACGAGAGGACTAGCTTGGTACATACGCAGTATTTT. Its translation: CASSYERTSLVHTQYF.

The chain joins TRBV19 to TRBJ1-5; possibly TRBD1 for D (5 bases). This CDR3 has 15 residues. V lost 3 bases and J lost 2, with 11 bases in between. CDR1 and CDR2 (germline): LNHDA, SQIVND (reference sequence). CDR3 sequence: CASSIFPGGNQPQHF. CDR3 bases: TGTGCCAGTAGTATTTTTCCGGGGGGCAATCAGCCCCAGCATTTT.

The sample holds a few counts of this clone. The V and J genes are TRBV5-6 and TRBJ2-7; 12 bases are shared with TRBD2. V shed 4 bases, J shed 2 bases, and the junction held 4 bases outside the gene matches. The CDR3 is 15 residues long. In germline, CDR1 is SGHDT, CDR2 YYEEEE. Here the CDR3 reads CASSQLAGGTYEQYF. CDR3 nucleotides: TGTGCCAGCAGCCAACTAGCGGGAGGTACCTACGAGCAGTACTTC.

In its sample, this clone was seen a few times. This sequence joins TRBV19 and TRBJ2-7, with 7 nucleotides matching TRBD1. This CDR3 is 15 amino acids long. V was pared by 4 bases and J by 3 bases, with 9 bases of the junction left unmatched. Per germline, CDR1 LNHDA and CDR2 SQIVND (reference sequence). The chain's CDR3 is CASSTYSGGYYEQYF. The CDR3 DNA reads TGTGCCAGTAGTACCTATTCAGGGGGTTACTACGAGCAGTACTTC.

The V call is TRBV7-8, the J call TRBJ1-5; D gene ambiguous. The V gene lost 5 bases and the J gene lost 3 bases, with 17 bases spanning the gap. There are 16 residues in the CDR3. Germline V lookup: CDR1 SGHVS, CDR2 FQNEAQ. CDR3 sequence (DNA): TGTGCCAGCAGCCCGAGGGCAACTGGGGTCAATCAGCCCCAGCATTTT. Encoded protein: CASSPRATGVNQPQHF.

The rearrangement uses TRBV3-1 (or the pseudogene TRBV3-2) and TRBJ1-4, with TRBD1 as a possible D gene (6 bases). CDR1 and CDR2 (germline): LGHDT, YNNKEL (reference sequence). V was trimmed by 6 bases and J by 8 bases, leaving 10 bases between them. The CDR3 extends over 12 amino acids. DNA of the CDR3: TGTGCCAGCAGTCCCGACAGGGAAAAACTGTTTTTT. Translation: CASSPDREKLFF.

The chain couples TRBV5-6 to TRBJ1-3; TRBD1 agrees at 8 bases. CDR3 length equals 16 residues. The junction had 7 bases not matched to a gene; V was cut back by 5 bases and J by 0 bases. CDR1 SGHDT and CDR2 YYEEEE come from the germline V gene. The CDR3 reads CASSRRQGNSGNTIYF. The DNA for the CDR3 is TGTGCCAGCAGTCGGAGACAGGGGAACTCTGGAAACACCATATATTTT.

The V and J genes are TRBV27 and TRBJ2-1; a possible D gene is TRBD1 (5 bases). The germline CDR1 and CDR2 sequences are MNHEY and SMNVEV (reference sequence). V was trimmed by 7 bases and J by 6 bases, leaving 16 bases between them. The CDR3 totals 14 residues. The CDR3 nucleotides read TGTGCCAGCAAAACAGGTCATAGCCCCAATGAGCAGTTCTTC. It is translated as CASKTGHSPNEQFF.

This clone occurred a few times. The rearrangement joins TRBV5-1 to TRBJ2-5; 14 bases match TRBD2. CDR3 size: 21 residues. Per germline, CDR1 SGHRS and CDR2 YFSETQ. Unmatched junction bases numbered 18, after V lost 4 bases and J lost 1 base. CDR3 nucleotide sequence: TGCGCCAGCAGCGCTGGATCTGGGACTAGCGGGGGACAGCGGCTCCAAGAGACCCAGTACTTC. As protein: CASSAGSGTSGGQRLQETQYF. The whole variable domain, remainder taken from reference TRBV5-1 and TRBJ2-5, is KAGVTQTPRYLIKTRGQQVTLSCSPISGHRSVSWYQQTPGQGLQFLFEYFSETQRNKGNFPGRFSGRQFSNSRSEMNVSTLELGDSALYLCASSAGSGTSGGQRLQETQYFGPGTRLLVL.

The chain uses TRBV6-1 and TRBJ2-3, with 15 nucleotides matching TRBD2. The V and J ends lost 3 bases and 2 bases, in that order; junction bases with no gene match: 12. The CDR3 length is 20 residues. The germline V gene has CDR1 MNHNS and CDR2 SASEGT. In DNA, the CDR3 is TGTGCCAGCAGTGACCCGGAGGGACTAGCGGGAGGATCCTACACAGATACGCAGTATTTT. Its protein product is CASSDPEGLAGGSYTDTQYF.

The CDR3 reads CASSQDTTGGGEKLFF. The CDR3 DNA sequence: TGCGCCAGCAGCCAGGACACTACAGGGGGTGGTGAAAAACTGTTTTTT. The chain employs TRBV4-1 and TRBJ1-4, with TRBD1 identical over 8 bases. CDR1 is MGHRA, CDR2 YSYEKL, per germline. The junction had 10 bases not matched to a gene; V was cut back by 3 bases and J by 7 bases. This CDR3 contains 16 residues.

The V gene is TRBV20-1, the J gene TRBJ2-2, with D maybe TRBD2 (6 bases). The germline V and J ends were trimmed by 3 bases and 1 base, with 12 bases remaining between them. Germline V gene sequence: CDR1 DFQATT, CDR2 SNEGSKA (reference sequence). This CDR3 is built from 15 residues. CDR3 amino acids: CSASGGLLNTGELFF. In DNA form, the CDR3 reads TGCAGTGCTAGTGGGGGACTGTTGAACACCGGGGAGCTGTTTTTT.

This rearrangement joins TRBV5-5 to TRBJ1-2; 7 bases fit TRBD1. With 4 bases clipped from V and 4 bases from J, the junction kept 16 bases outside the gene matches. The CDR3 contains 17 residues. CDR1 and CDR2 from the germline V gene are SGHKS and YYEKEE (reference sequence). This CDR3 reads CASSEYTGTENFYGYTF. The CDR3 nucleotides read TGTGCCAGCAGCGAGTACACCGGGACAGAGAACTTCTATGGCTACACCTTC. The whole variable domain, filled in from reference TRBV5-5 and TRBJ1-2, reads DAGVTQSPTHLIKTRGQQVTLRCSPISGHKSVSWYQQVLGQGPQFIFQYYEKEERGRGNFPDRFSARQFPNYSSELNVNALLLGDSALYLCASSEYTGTENFYGYTFGSGTRLTVV.

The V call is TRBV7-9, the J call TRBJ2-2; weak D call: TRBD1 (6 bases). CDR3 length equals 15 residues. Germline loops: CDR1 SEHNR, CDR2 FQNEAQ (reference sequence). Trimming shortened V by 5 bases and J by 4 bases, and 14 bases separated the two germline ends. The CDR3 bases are TGTGCCAGCAGCGTACAGGGTTCGAGCACCGGGGAGCTGTTTTTT. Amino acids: CASSVQGSSTGELFF.

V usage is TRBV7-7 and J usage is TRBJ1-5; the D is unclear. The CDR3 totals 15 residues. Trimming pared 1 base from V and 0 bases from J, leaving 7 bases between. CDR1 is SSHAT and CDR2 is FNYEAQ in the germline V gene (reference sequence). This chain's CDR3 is CASSLDEDSNQPQHF. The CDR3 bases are TGTGCCAGCAGCTTAGACGAGGATAGCAATCAGCCCCAGCATTTT.

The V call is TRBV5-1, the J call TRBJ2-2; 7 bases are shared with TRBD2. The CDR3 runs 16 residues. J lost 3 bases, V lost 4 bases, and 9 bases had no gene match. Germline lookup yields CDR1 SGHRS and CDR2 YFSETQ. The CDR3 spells CASSDYRGEDTGELFF. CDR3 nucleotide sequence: TGCGCCAGCAGCGACTATCGGGGGGAAGACACCGGGGAGCTGTTTTTT. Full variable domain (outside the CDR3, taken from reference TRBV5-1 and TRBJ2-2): KAGVTQTPRYLIKTRGQQVTLSCSPISGHRSVSWYQQTPGQGLQFLFEYFSETQRNKGNFPGRFSGRQFSNSRSEMNVSTLELGDSALYLCASSDYRGEDTGELFFGEGSRLTVL.